Listed below are T cell receptor beta chains from one sample, sequenced in a study of blood T cell repertoires in COVID-19. The method was immunoSEQ multiplex PCR; TCRdb's version includes in-frame clones alone and lacks a portion of them. This sample has approximately 300,000 clones; around 83% occur once, and the top ten carry roughly 1.2%. Sequenced sample: peripheral blood. The receptor set was obtained from a woman aged 45-65 years with acute or convalescent COVID-19. Both conserved end residues are part of each CDR3. Each record gives: D gene, J gene, clone size, V gene, CDR3 protein, CDR3 DNA. The D gene is left open where the match is weak. Size values are once, few and many counts, or a class for expanded clones, and some rows have none.

. | TRBJ1-2 | . | TRBV7-2 | CASSLLGGGTGGYTF | TGTGCCAGCAGCTTACTCGGAGGAGGGACGGGCGGCTACACCTTC
. | TRBJ2-1 | few | TRBV10-3 | CAIRDSSYNEQFF | TGTGCCATCCGGGACTCCTCCTACAATGAGCAGTTCTTC
TRBD1 | TRBJ1-2 | . | TRBV7-9 | CASSPRQGSLGGYTF | TGTGCCAGCAGCCCACGACAGGGGAGCTTAGGTGGCTACACCTTC
. | TRBJ2-1 | few | TRBV5-1 | CASSSPLGVEQFF | TGCGCCAGCAGCTCCCCATTGGGAGTGGAGCAGTTCTTC
TRBD2 | TRBJ2-1 | . | TRBV7-9 | CASSPLAGGNYNEQFF | TGTGCCAGCAGCCCCCTAGCGGGAGGAAACTACAATGAGCAGTTCTTC
. | TRBJ2-2 | once | TRBV6-5 | CASSRDFSGELFF | TGTGCCAGCAGTCGGGACTTCAGCGGGGAGCTGTTTTTT
. | TRBJ2-3 | . | TRBV4-2 | CASSIMDTQYF | TGTGCCAGCAGCATTATGGATACGCAGTATTTT
TRBD1 | TRBJ2-5 | few | TRBV7-7 | CASSYYRTGAETQYF | TGTGCCAGCAGCTACTATAGGACAGGGGCAGAGACCCAGTACTTC
. | TRBJ1-2 | . | TRBV5-1 | CASSLFRGRGNGYTF | TGCGCCAGCAGCTTATTCAGGGGAAGGGGTAATGGCTACACCTTC
. | TRBJ2-7 | . | TRBV7-6 | CASSPTVYEQYF | TGTGCCAGCAGCCCGACAGTGTACGAGCAGTACTTC
. | TRBJ1-4 | few | TRBV5-1 | CASSSDTPNEKLFF | TGCGCCAGCAGCTCGGACACCCCTAATGAAAAACTGTTTTTT
. | TRBJ2-5 | . | TRBV24-1 | CATSDRGKYQETQYF | TGTGCCACCAGTGATAGGGGGAAGTACCAAGAGACCCAGTACTTC
TRBD1 | TRBJ1-2 | few | TRBV24-1 | CATSDSRQGRDGYTF | TGTGCCACCAGTGACTCACGACAGGGAAGAGATGGCTACACCTTC
. | TRBJ1-1 | once | TRBV19 | CASSLQGNTEAFF | TGTGCCAGTAGCTTACAGGGGAACACTGAAGCTTTCTTT
. | TRBJ1-2 | few | TRBV5-1 | CASSPDRQRDYGYTF | TGCGCCAGCAGCCCCGATAGGCAGCGAGACTATGGCTACACCTTC
. | TRBJ1-6 | . | TRBV19 | CASSMLGGFGNSPLHF | TGTGCCAGTAGTATGCTGGGAGGATTCGGTAATTCACCCCTCCACTTT
. | TRBJ2-2 | . | TRBV24-1 | CATSEASSSTGELFF | TGTGCCACCAGTGAGGCCTCCTCCAGCACCGGGGAGCTGTTTTTT
TRBD2 | TRBJ2-5 | . | TRBV2 | CASSGEAAGEETQYF | TGTGCCAGCAGTGGAGAGGCAGCGGGGGAGGAGACCCAGTACTTC
. | TRBJ2-3 | . | TRBV7-2 | CASSLRGIRTDTQYF | TGTGCCAGCAGCTTACGAGGGATCCGCACAGATACGCAGTATTTT
TRBD1 | TRBJ2-5 | . | TRBV29-1 | CSAPTGPGETQYF | TGCAGCGCTCCGACAGGGCCGGGAGAGACCCAGTACTTC
. | TRBJ2-3 | few | TRBV6-2/TRBV6-3 | CASSYSRSSTDTQYF | TGTGCCAGCAGTTACTCCCGTTCTAGCACAGATACGCAGTATTTT
. | TRBJ2-2 | . | TRBV5-4 | CASSPLQDFSLAGELFF | TGTGCCAGCAGCCCCCTTCAGGACTTCTCTCTCGCCGGGGAGCTGTTTTTT
. | TRBJ2-3 | . | TRBV18 | CASSQGGLGGTDTQYF | TGTGCCAGCTCACAAGGAGGGCTAGGAGGTACAGATACGCAGTATTTT
. | TRBJ2-3 | . | TRBV24-1 | CATSESRLADTQYF | TGTGCCACCAGTGAAAGTAGATTAGCAGATACGCAGTATTTT
. | TRBJ1-1 | . | TRBV9 | CASSVQGNTEAFF | TGTGCCAGCAGCGTTCAGGGGAACACTGAAGCTTTCTTT
. | TRBJ2-6 | . | TRBV5-1 | CASSLVAGTPSGANVLTF | TGCGCCAGCAGCTTGGTGGCAGGAACCCCCTCTGGGGCCAACGTCCTGACTTTC
. | TRBJ2-3 | . | TRBV18 | CASSPGPDTDTQYF | TGTGCCAGCTCACCAGGGCCTGACACAGATACGCAGTATTTT
. | TRBJ1-1 | . | TRBV9 | CASSVVLLTGQDTEAFF | TGTGCCAGCAGCGTAGTTTTATTAACAGGTCAGGACACTGAAGCTTTCTTT
TRBD1 | TRBJ1-5 | . | TRBV4-1 | CASSQVVQVGTGNQPQHF | TGCGCCAGCAGCCAAGTAGTTCAGGTGGGGACAGGGAATCAGCCCCAGCATTTT
TRBD1 | TRBJ1-2 | . | TRBV6-5 | CASSQGAGGYTF | TGTGCCAGCAGTCAGGGGGCTGGTGGCTACACCTTC
TRBD1 | TRBJ1-2 | . | TRBV4-3 | CASSHGQGSGYTF | TGCGCCAGCAGCCACGGACAGGGTAGTGGCTACACCTTC
. | TRBJ1-6 | . | TRBV30 | CAWSIGGSPLHF | TGTGCCTGGAGTATAGGAGGCTCACCCCTCCACTTT
. | TRBJ1-5 | . | TRBV19 | CASTPSSRDQPQHF | TGTGCCAGTACCCCGTCGAGCCGGGATCAGCCCCAGCATTTT
. | TRBJ2-3 | once | TRBV7-3 | CASSVGGAQYF | TGTGCCAGCAGCGTGGGGGGAGCGCAGTATTTT
TRBD1 | TRBJ2-5 | . | TRBV7-2 | CASSPTRTGGSETQYF | TGTGCCAGCAGCCCTACCCGGACAGGGGGCTCGGAGACCCAGTACTTC
. | TRBJ1-4 | . | TRBV6-1 | CASSEEGPPRNEKLFF | TGTGCCAGCAGTGAGGAGGGGCCCCCTAGGAATGAAAAACTGTTTTTT
TRBD1 | TRBJ1-1 | . | TRBV3-1/TRBV3-2 | CASSQGGTGGNTEAFF | TGTGCCAGCAGCCAAGGTGGGACAGGGGGCAACACTGAAGCTTTCTTT
. | TRBJ1-4 | . | TRBV7-2 | CASSFDITTNEKLFF | TGTGCCAGCAGCTTTGACATCACAACTAATGAAAAACTGTTTTTT
TRBD1 | TRBJ1-4 | . | TRBV19 | CASSIQGEEKLFF | TGTGCCAGTAGTATACAGGGGGAAGAAAAACTGTTTTTT
TRBD1 | TRBJ2-4 | . | TRBV6-6 | CASSYGPTGPKNIQYF | TGTGCCAGCAGTTACGGCCCGACAGGGCCCAAAAACATTCAGTACTTC
TRBD1 | TRBJ1-3 | . | TRBV5-1 | CASSLVRDRECGNTIYF | TGCGCCAGCAGCTTGGTCCGAGACAGGGAGTGTGGAAACACCATATATTTT
TRBD1 | TRBJ1-5 | once | TRBV2 | CASGTGHIQPQHF | TGTGCCAGCGGGACAGGGCACATTCAGCCCCAGCATTTT